One sample yielded the 29 T cell receptor beta chains listed below, sequenced in a study of CXCR3-negative and CXCR3-positive naive CD8 T cells. Whole-study results and caveats: More hydrophobic TRB CDR3s were found in CXCR3-positive naive cells than in CXCR3-negative naive cells.

No antigen has been identified for these receptors. cDNA libraries for TRB were generated by 5' RACE incorporating UMI labels. TCRdb reprocessed the 5' RACE reads; each CDR3 protein has one entry and no DNA is given. The sample's table shows approximately 8,400 distinct CDR3 sequences. Sequences were obtained from naive CXCR3+ CD8+ T cells from blood. Specified subset: CD45RO-CCR7+CD27+CD95- naive CD8+ T cells expressing CXCR3 (TNR3+). Receptors originate from a human donor in good health. Some clones in this sample may be carry-over from other donors' samples.

The chain recombines TRBV29-1 with TRBJ2-1; the D gene TCRdb calls, TRBD2, cannot be checked with no DNA. This CDR3 has 18 residues. Germline V gene lookup returns CDR1 SQVTM and CDR2 ANQGSEA. CDR3 protein: CSVEDFFGAGLGNNEQFF.

By frequency, this clonotype registers medium-sized. The chain links TRBV4-2 to TRBJ2-1. This CDR3 spans 15 amino acids. Germline loops: CDR1 LGHNA, CDR2 YNFKEQ. CDR3 loop: CASTPSGSSYNEQFF.

The V gene is TRBV7-3, the J gene TRBJ2-2; no DNA is available, so the TRBD1 call from TCRdb remains unchecked. The CDR3 extends over 14 amino acids. The germline gives CDR1 SGHTA, CDR2 FQGTGA. CDR3 residues: CASSSGQSPGELFF. Based on the CDR3 plus reference TRBV7-3 and TRBJ2-2, the full variable domain is GAGVSQTPSNKVTEKGKYVELRCDPISGHTALYWYRQSLGQGPEFLIYFQGTGAADDSGLPNDRFFAVRPEGSVSTLKIQRTERGDSAVYLCASSSGQSPGELFFGEGSRLTVL.

Its frequency marks this clonotype as medium-sized. The chain employs TRBV29-1 and TRBJ1-4; TCRdb's D call of TRBD1 is untestable without DNA. CDR1 is SQVTM and CDR2 is ANQGSEA in the germline V gene. This CDR3 comprises 14 residues. The CDR3 loop reads CSVYRQGGNEKLFF.

In terms of frequency, this clonotype is large. The chain uses TRBV10-3 and TRBJ1-5; the TCRdb call, TRBD1, lacks DNA for checking. The CDR3 length is 14 residues. CDR1 and CDR2 from the germline V gene are ENHRY and SYGVKD. CDR3 region: CAISEGQGIRPQHF.

The V call is TRBV29-1, the J call TRBJ1-2. Per the germline V gene, CDR1 is SQVTM and CDR2 is ANQGSEA. The CDR3 length is 14 residues. CDR3 protein: CSVEEGGEGYGYTF.

According to its frequency, this clonotype is medium-sized. The chain couples TRBV13 to TRBJ1-1; checking the TCRdb D call of TRBD1 is not possible without DNA. CDR1 and CDR2 (germline): PRHDT, FYEKMQ (reference sequence). This CDR3 has 12 amino acids. The CDR3 reads CASSLGTGEAFF. The variable domain in full, with the rest retrieved from reference TRBV13 and TRBJ1-1, is AAGVIQSPRHLIKEKRETATLKCYPIPRHDTVYWYQQGPGQDPQFLISFYEKMQSDKGSIPDRFSAQQFSDYHSELNMSSLELGDSALYFCASSLGTGEAFFGQGTRLTVV.

This clonotype registers medium-sized by frequency. The chain employs TRBV29-1 and TRBJ1-2; TCRdb reports TRBD1, a call that lacks DNA to check it against. Germline-derived CDR1 and CDR2 are SQVTM and ANQGSEA. CDR3 length equals 14 residues. CDR3: CSVDLGQATYGYTF.

This clonotype is called medium-sized based on its frequency. The chain links TRBV7-7 to TRBJ2-1. There are 16 residues in the CDR3. CDR1 SSHAT and CDR2 FNYEAQ come from the germline V gene (reference sequence). The CDR3: CASSLGLAVSYNEQFF.

This clonotype is medium-sized by frequency. The rearrangement links TRBV18 to TRBJ2-1. Germline loops: CDR1 KGHSH, CDR2 LQKENI. The CDR3 loop spans 13 amino acids. CDR3 region: CASSPPDYNEQFF.

According to its frequency, this clonotype is medium-sized. The rearrangement links TRBV7-9 to TRBJ1-2; TCRdb names TRBD1, which stays unverified in the absence of DNA. The CDR3 sequence is 15 residues long. The germline V gene encodes CDR1 SEHNR and CDR2 FQNEAQ (reference sequence). The CDR3 sequence: CASSSPDKPDYGYTF.

The rearrangement links TRBV20-1 to TRBJ2-1; TCRdb designates TRBD2, a call that cannot be tested without DNA. CDR1 is DFQATT, CDR2 SNEGSKA, per germline (reference sequence). This CDR3 spans 13 amino acids. This CDR3 is CSAPDYSYNEQFF.

The rearrangement joins TRBV29-1 to TRBJ1-2; there is no DNA to check the TCRdb D call of TRBD1. The CDR3 totals 11 residues. The germline V gene encodes CDR1 SQVTM and CDR2 ANQGSEA. The CDR3 protein is CSALSNYDYTF.

V is TRBV29-1 and J is TRBJ1-4; the D call from TCRdb, TRBD1, cannot be confirmed without DNA. Germline CDR1 and CDR2: SQVTM and ANQGSEA. The CDR3 loop spans 11 amino acids. CDR3 sequence reads: CSGETGERLFF.

The chain uses TRBV7-9 and TRBJ1-1. Per germline, CDR1 SEHNR and CDR2 FQNEAQ (reference sequence). CDR3 length: 14 residues. CDR3 in amino acids: CASSLEGWEVKAFF.

The rearrangement uses TRBV12-3 or TRBV12-4 and TRBJ2-3; TCRdb outputs TRBD1, but without DNA this stays unchecked. This CDR3 region has 19 residues. The CDR3 reads CASSLVGTEAYIGTDTQYF.

The chain combines TRBV25-1 with TRBJ2-7; the TRBD1 assignment by TCRdb is unverifiable without DNA. Germline V gene sequence: CDR1 MGHDK, CDR2 SYGVNS. The CDR3 totals 15 residues. CDR3 in amino acids: CASSEFDRAYYEQYF.

This clonotype shows up as medium-sized (0.01 to 0.1%) by frequency. The V and J genes are TRBV29-1 and TRBJ2-3; TCRdb picks TRBD2, but there is no DNA to check that call. CDR1 and CDR2 from the germline V gene are SQVTM and ANQGSEA. The CDR3 loop spans 14 amino acids. The chain's CDR3 is CSVDPSGMTDTQYF.

V is TRBV5-1 and J is TRBJ2-5; TCRdb's D call, TRBD1, is unchecked because there is no DNA. This CDR3 is built from 15 residues. Germline CDR1 and CDR2: SGHRS and YFSETQ. The chain's CDR3 is CASSLALQGQETQYF.

The chain recombines TRBV28 with TRBJ2-7; TCRdb designates TRBD1, a call that cannot be tested without DNA. Looked up from germline, CDR1 is MDHEN and CDR2 is SYDVKM. The CDR3 is 14 residues long. CDR3 sequence reads: CASSPGTGFFEQYF. The variable domain in full, with the rest retrieved from reference TRBV28 and TRBJ2-7, is DVKVTQSSRYLVKRTGEKVFLECVQDMDHENMFWYRQDPGLGLRLIYFSYDVKMKEKGDIPEGYSVSREKKERFSLILESASTNQTSMYLCASSPGTGFFEQYFGPGTRLTVT.

The chain is built from TRBV5-1 and TRBJ2-1; TCRdb lists TRBD2, though no DNA is available to test this call. In germline, CDR1 is SGHRS, CDR2 YFSETQ. The CDR3 sequence is 14 residues long. CDR3 sequence reads: CASSLSPSAYEQFF.

Measured by frequency, this clonotype is medium-sized. The J gene is TRBJ2-3, the V gene TRBV7-9; the D gene TCRdb calls, TRBD2, cannot be checked with no DNA. Germline loops: CDR1 SEHNR, CDR2 FQNEAQ (reference sequence). This CDR3 contains 16 residues. The CDR3: CASSNSALAGGYTQYF.

This clonotype shows up as medium-sized by frequency. CDR3: CSVEPRTGGTEAFF. J is TRBJ1-1 and V is TRBV29-1; TCRdb returns TRBD1, unconfirmable since there is no DNA. Germline V gene sequence: CDR1 SQVTM, CDR2 ANQGSEA. The CDR3 extends over 14 amino acids.

By frequency, this clonotype registers medium-sized (0.01 to 0.1%). This chain uses TRBV3-1 with TRBJ2-1; TCRdb outputs TRBD1, but without DNA this stays unchecked. Germline CDR1 reads LGHDT; CDR2 reads YNNKEL (reference sequence). The CDR3 contains 20 residues. The CDR3 loop is CASSHWVFGTGSSSYNEQFF.

J is TRBJ2-1 and V is TRBV6-2 or TRBV6-3. This CDR3 is 11 amino acids long. Germline V lookup: CDR1 MNHEY, CDR2 SVGEGT. The CDR3 spells CASTNRNEQFF.

This clonotype counts as medium-sized (0.01 to 0.1%) by frequency. V is TRBV14 and J is TRBJ1-4; there is no DNA to check the TCRdb D call of TRBD1. CDR1 SGHDN and CDR2 FVKESK come from the germline V gene. The CDR3 runs 15 residues. The CDR3 sequence: CASSIRDSGDEKLFF.

The V gene is TRBV19, the J gene TRBJ1-2. Germline CDR1 reads LNHDA; CDR2 reads SQIVND (reference sequence). This CDR3 has 13 residues. The CDR3 sequence is CASTEPANYGYTF.

This chain connects TRBV5-5 to TRBJ1-1; TCRdb's D call of TRBD1 is untestable without DNA. The CDR3 is made up of 15 amino acids. The germline V gene encodes CDR1 SGHKS and CDR2 YYEKEE (reference sequence). The CDR3 protein is CASSPSGTGDTEAFF.

CDR3 in amino acids: CASSLEDTSSYNSPLHF. This chain uses TRBV7-2 with TRBJ1-6; the D gene TCRdb calls, TRBD1, cannot be checked with no DNA. Per the germline V gene, CDR1 is SGHTA and CDR2 is FQGNSA. This CDR3 has 17 amino acids.